These 25 T cell receptor beta chains were sequenced from one sample in a study of T cell responses to AZD1222 COVID-19 vaccine. Clones were sequenced by immunoSEQ multiplex PCR, and TCRdb holds only the in-frame ones, with some missing. The sample contains over 110,000 clones, more than 90% of which appear only once. This specimen consisted of peripheral blood, obtained on day 0 of AZD1222 vaccination. These receptors all stem from an adult in good health.

This clone was observed a few times. This chain connects TRBV19 to TRBJ1-2; no definite D call. V was cut by 7 bases and J by 0 bases, with 15 bases left in between. The CDR3 contains 15 residues. The germline gives CDR1 LNHDA, CDR2 SQIVND (reference sequence). This CDR3 reads CASIHTESANYGYTF. CDR3 nucleotide sequence: TGTGCCAGTATTCACACGGAGAGTGCTAACTATGGCTACACCTTC.

V usage is TRBV27 and J usage is TRBJ1-1, with D unclear. CDR1 and CDR2 (germline): MNHEY, SMNVEV (reference sequence). This CDR3 comprises 11 residues. Trimming cost V 7 bases and J 1 base, with 4 bases left between them. In nucleotides, the CDR3 is TGTGCCAGCAAGGAGAACACTGAAGCTTTCTTT. Translated, it gives CASKENTEAFF.

The chain recombines TRBV6-2 or TRBV6-3 with TRBJ2-4, with TRBD1 as a possible D gene (5 bases). Germline V gene lookup returns CDR1 MNHEY and CDR2 SVGEGT. The CDR3 extends over 12 amino acids. V lost 2 bases and J 13 bases, leaving 12 bases between the germline ends. In DNA form, the CDR3 reads TGTGCCAGCAGTTACATCCAGGGCCTCCAGTACTTC. Protein sequence: CASSYIQGLQYF.

The V call is TRBV6-5, the J call TRBJ2-1; 10 bases agree with TRBD2. Germline V gives CDR1 MNHEY, CDR2 SVGAGI. V was clipped by 11 bases and J by 7 bases; unmatched bases: 11. There are 14 residues in the CDR3. The DNA for the CDR3 is TGTGCCCTGATCCCTAGCGGGAGCTTGAATGAGCAGTTCTTC. Translation gives CALIPSGSLNEQFF.

The chain uses TRBV5-5 and TRBJ2-7, with 7 nucleotides matching TRBD2. This CDR3 comprises 15 residues. Unmatched junction bases numbered 14, after V lost 8 bases and J lost 3 bases. The germline V gene encodes CDR1 SGHKS and CDR2 YYEKEE (reference sequence). CDR3 region: CASNQPASGNYEQYF. The CDR3 DNA reads TGTGCCAGTAATCAGCCGGCTAGCGGTAACTACGAGCAGTACTTC.

The CDR3 reads CASSLQGANTEAFF. The CDR3 DNA follows: TGTGCCAGCAGTCTACAGGGGGCCAACACTGAAGCTTTCTTT. The J gene is TRBJ1-1, the V gene TRBV6-5; 9 nucleotides line up with TRBD1. The CDR3 spans 14 residues. V was pared by 5 bases and J by 2 bases, with 3 bases of the junction left unmatched. The V gene's germline CDR1 is MNHEY and CDR2 SVGAGI.

The V and J genes are TRBV28 and TRBJ1-1; possible D gene TRBD1, 6 bases. Germline lookup yields CDR1 MDHEN and CDR2 SYDVKM. The germline V and J ends were trimmed by 6 bases and 3 bases, with 17 bases remaining between them. CDR3 length: 15 residues. The CDR3 DNA sequence: TGTGCCAGCAGCTCGACGGGGGGCTTCGACACTGAAGCTTTCTTT. Encoded protein: CASSSTGGFDTEAFF.

This clone was seen only a few times. This chain uses TRBV9 with TRBJ1-1; no clear D gene. In germline, CDR1 is SGDLS, CDR2 YYNGEE. The V end lost 0 bases, the J end lost 6 bases, and 9 bases lay between the germline ends. The CDR3 length is 13 residues. CDR3 coding DNA: TGTGCCAGCAGCGTAGCTAAAACATCTGAAGCTTTCTTT. This codes for CASSVAKTSEAFF.

The rearrangement links TRBV10-1 to TRBJ1-2; 7 nucleotides line up with TRBD1. The junction had 5 bases not matched to a gene; V was cut back by 6 bases and J by 4 bases. This CDR3 spans 13 amino acids. CDR1 WNHNN and CDR2 SYGVQD come from the germline V gene (reference sequence). The CDR3 DNA is TGCGCCAGCAGCCCGTCAGGGGGCTATGGCTACACCTTC. Its translation is CASSPSGGYGYTF.

The rearrangement links TRBV7-8 to TRBJ2-2, with TRBD1 matching over 7 bases. The CDR3 contains 19 residues. Trimming removed 8 bases from V and 0 bases from J; junction bases left unmatched: 18. The V gene's germline CDR1 is SGHVS and CDR2 FQNEAQ. CDR3 in DNA: TGTGCCAGCCTCCCGGGACAGAACTTAAGAGGTCCGAACACCGGGGAGCTGTTTTTT. Encoded protein: CASLPGQNLRGPNTGELFF.

This chain joins TRBV10-3 and TRBJ2-7, with D tentatively TRBD1 (6 bases). This CDR3 spans 15 amino acids. Germline values: CDR1 ENHRY, CDR2 SYGVKD. V lost 5 bases to trimming and J lost 2 bases, with 16 bases between them. This CDR3 is CAISRTREGAYEQYF. The CDR3, as DNA: TGTGCCATCAGTCGGACGAGAGAGGGGGCCTACGAGCAGTACTTC.

This chain connects TRBV28 to TRBJ2-2; 8 nucleotides agree with TRBD1. Trimming cost V 3 bases and J 6 bases; bases outside gene matches: 9. CDR1 is MDHEN, CDR2 SYDVKM, per germline. The CDR3 sequence is 16 residues long. The CDR3 reads CASSFSRQGAAGELFF. Here the CDR3 DNA reads TGTGCCAGCAGTTTTTCGCGGCAGGGGGCAGCCGGGGAGCTGTTTTTT.

This clone is a singleton in its sample. The genes are TRBV7-3 and TRBJ1-1, with 9 bases that match TRBD1. V was pared by 5 bases and J by 7 bases, with 11 bases of the junction left unmatched. The CDR3 consists of 15 residues. In germline, CDR1 is SGHTA, CDR2 FQGTGA. CDR3 in amino acids: CASSEQGAVPVEAFF. DNA of the CDR3: TGTGCCAGCAGCGAACAGGGGGCGGTCCCTGTTGAAGCTTTCTTT. The complete variable domain, with remaining parts taken from reference TRBV7-3 and TRBJ1-1, reads GAGVSQTPSNKVTEKGKYVELRCDPISGHTALYWYRQSLGQGPEFLIYFQGTGAADDSGLPNDRFFAVRPEGSVSTLKIQRTERGDSAVYLCASSEQGAVPVEAFFGQGTRLTVV.

V usage is TRBV30 and J usage is TRBJ1-2; D might be TRBD1 (6 bases). The V end was cut by 4 bases, the J end by 0 bases, with 9 bases between. There are 13 residues in the CDR3. The germline V gene has CDR1 GTSNPN and CDR2 SVGIG (reference sequence). CDR3 sequence: CAWKGGPNYGYTF. DNA for the CDR3: TGTGCCTGGAAAGGGGGGCCTAACTATGGCTACACCTTC. The full variable domain, rest sourced from reference TRBV30 and TRBJ1-2, is SQTIHQWPATLVQPVGSPLSLECTVEGTSNPNLYWYRQAAGRGLQLLFYSVGIGQISSEVPQNLSASRPQDRQFILSSKKLLLSDSGFYLCAWKGGPNYGYTFGSGTRLTVV.

The chain recombines TRBV6-5 with TRBJ1-5, with 7 bases matching TRBD1. This CDR3 region has 15 residues. After removal of 7 bases from V and 2 bases from J, the junction contained 8 bases not matched to a gene. Germline V gives CDR1 MNHEY, CDR2 SVGAGI. For the CDR3, the DNA is TGTGCCAGCACCGAGACAGGGAAGGGCAATCAGCCCCAGCATTTT. It yields the protein CASTETGKGNQPQHF.

The rearrangement links TRBV27 to TRBJ2-3; D is possibly TRBD2 (7 bases). CDR1 is MNHEY, CDR2 SMNVEV, per germline (reference sequence). Trimming stripped 3 bases from V and 5 bases from J, with 9 bases between. The CDR3 sequence is 13 residues long. CDR3: CASSFRGGDTQYF. CDR3 in DNA: TGTGCCAGCAGTTTTAGGGGGGGAGATACGCAGTATTTT.

This clone appeared a single time. The V and J genes are TRBV7-3 and TRBJ1-1; 12 bases line up with TRBD1. The germline V gene encodes CDR1 SGHTA and CDR2 FQGTGA. V lost 2 bases and J lost 8; bases outside the gene matches: 3. The CDR3 has 14 residues. The CDR3 loop is CASSLSGTGGEAFF. CDR3 DNA sequence: TGTGCCAGCAGCTTATCCGGGACAGGGGGCGAAGCTTTCTTT.

The chain recombines TRBV6-5 with TRBJ2-6, with 8 bases aligning to TRBD2. Germline V gene sequence: CDR1 MNHEY, CDR2 SVGAGI. The V gene end was trimmed by 5 bases and the J gene end by 2 bases; junction bases not matched to a gene: 2. The CDR3 is made up of 15 amino acids. CDR3: CASSTGGPGANVLTF. CDR3 coding DNA: TGTGCCAGCAGTACGGGGGGGCCTGGGGCCAACGTCCTGACTTTC.

The rearrangement joins TRBV19 to TRBJ1-1; D is unresolved. The germline CDR1 and CDR2 sequences are LNHDA and SQIVND (reference sequence). Trimming removed 1 base at V and 11 bases at J, with 14 bases between. CDR3 length: 13 residues. CDR3 nucleotide sequence: TGTGCCAGTAGTATAGGAAGTAAAGGGAGGGCTTTCTTT. This encodes CASSIGSKGRAFF.

Turning to this clone: Relative to the germline gene, one junction end is altered; a read error may explain this. The rearrangement joins TRBV6-5 to TRBJ2-1; 12 nucleotides align to TRBD2. The CDR3 runs 16 residues. Germline CDR1 is MNHEY and CDR2 is SVGAGI. CDR3 in DNA: TGTGCCAGCAGTAACTCGCCGGGACTAGCGGGCAATGAGCAGTTCTTC. This encodes CASSNSPGLAGNEQFF.

This chain connects TRBV20-1 to TRBJ2-1; no clear D gene. Trimming removed 3 bases at V and 9 bases at J, with 9 bases between. Germline V lookup: CDR1 DFQATT, CDR2 SNEGSKA (reference sequence). The CDR3 sequence is 11 residues long. The chain's CDR3 is CSARGLSEQFF. CDR3 nucleotides: TGCAGTGCTAGGGGTTTATCTGAGCAGTTCTTC.

This rearrangement joins TRBV19 to TRBJ1-2; possibly TRBD1 for D (6 bases). The CDR3 runs 14 residues. The germline gives CDR1 LNHDA, CDR2 SQIVND (reference sequence). V lost 3 bases and J lost 6, with 14 bases in between. The DNA of the CDR3 is TGTGCCAGTAGTATCTTTGACAGGTGGAATGGCTACACCTTC. It translates to CASSIFDRWNGYTF.

The V gene is TRBV5-4, the J gene TRBJ2-5; 8 bases fit TRBD2. The ends lost 4 bases at V and 5 bases at J; junction bases unmatched: 7. The length of the CDR3 is 14 residues. Germline lookup yields CDR1 SGHNT and CDR2 YYREEE (reference sequence). The CDR3 DNA reads as TGTGCCAGCAGCATTAGCGGGAATGTGGAGACCCAGTACTTC. This codes for CASSISGNVETQYF.

The J gene is TRBJ1-5, the V gene TRBV27; TRBD1 might be the D (6 bases). Germline V lookup: CDR1 MNHEY, CDR2 SMNVEV (reference sequence). The CDR3 is 15 residues long. Trimming shortened V by 6 bases and J by 1 base, and 13 bases separated the two germline ends. CDR3 sequence (DNA): TGTGCCAGCAGGCGGGGGCGGGGAAGCAATCAGCCCCAGCATTTT. Translating it yields CASRRGRGSNQPQHF.

This chain links TRBV5-1 with TRBJ1-6; 7 positions match TRBD1. Germline trimming cut 7 bases from V and 7 bases from J; bases unmatched to any gene: 8. The CDR3 consists of 14 residues. Germline values: CDR1 SGHRS, CDR2 YFSETQ. The DNA for the CDR3 is TGCGCCAGCGGAGACAGGGCAGGCAATTCACCCCTCCACTTT. Its protein product is CASGDRAGNSPLHF.